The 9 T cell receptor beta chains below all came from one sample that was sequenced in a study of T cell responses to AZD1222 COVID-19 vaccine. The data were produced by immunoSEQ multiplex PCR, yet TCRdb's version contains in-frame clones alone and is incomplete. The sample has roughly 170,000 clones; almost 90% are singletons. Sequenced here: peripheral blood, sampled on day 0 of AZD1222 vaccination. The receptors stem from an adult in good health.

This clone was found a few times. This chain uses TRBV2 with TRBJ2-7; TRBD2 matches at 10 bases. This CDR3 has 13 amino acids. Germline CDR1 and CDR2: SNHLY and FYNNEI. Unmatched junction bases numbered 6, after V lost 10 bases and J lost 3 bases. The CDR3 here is CAILAGDLYEQYF. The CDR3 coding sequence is TGTGCCATCCTAGCGGGAGACCTCTACGAGCAGTACTTC.

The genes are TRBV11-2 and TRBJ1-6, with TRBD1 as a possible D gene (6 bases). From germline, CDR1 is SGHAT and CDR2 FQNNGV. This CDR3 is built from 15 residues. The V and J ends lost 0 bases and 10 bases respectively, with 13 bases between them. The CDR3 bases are TGTGCCAGCAGCTTAGACTACAGGGATAGGTCACCCCTCCACTTT. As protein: CASSLDYRDRSPLHF. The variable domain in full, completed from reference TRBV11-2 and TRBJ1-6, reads EAGVAQSPRYKIIEKRQSVAFWCNPISGHATLYWYQQILGQGPKLLIQFQNNGVVDDSQLPKDRFSAERLKGVDSTLKIQPAKLEDSAVYLCASSLDYRDRSPLHFGNGTRLTVT.

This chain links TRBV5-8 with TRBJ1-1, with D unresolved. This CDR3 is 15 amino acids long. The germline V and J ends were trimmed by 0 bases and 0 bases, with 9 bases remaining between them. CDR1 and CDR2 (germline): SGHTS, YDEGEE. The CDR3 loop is CASSLASGMNTEAFF. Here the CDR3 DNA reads TGTGCCAGCAGCTTGGCATCCGGGATGAACACTGAAGCTTTCTTT.

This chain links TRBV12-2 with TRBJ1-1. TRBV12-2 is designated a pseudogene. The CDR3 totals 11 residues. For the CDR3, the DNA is TGTGCAAGTCGCACCGACACTGAAGCTTTCTTT. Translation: CASRTDTEAFF.

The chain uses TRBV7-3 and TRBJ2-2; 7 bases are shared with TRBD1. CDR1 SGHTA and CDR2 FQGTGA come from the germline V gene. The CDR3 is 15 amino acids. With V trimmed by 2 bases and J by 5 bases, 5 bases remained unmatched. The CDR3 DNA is TGTGCCAGCAGCTTACTTCCAGGGGGTACCGGGGAGCTGTTTTTT. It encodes CASSLLPGGTGELFF.

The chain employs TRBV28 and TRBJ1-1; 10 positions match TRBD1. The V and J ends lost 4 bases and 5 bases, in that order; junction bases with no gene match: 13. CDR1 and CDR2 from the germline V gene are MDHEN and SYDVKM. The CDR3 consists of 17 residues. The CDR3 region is CASSSPGDRGGVTEAFF. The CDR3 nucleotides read TGTGCCAGCAGTTCCCCAGGGGACAGGGGAGGAGTGACTGAAGCTTTCTTT.

For the CDR3, the DNA is TGTGCCAGCAGCTTAGCTACGACAGGGGTCGAGCAGTACTTC. It is translated as CASSLATTGVEQYF. The chain is built from TRBV7-6 and TRBJ2-7; 8 bases align to TRBD1. The V segment lost 0 bases and the J segment 6 bases; nucleotides outside the gene matches: 4. Germline-derived CDR1 and CDR2 are SGHVS and FNYEAQ. The CDR3 sequence is 14 residues long.

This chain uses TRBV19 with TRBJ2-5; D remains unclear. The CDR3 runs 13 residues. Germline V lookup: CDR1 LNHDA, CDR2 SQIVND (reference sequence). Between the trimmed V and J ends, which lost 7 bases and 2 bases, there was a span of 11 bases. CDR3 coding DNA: TGTGCCAGTATAGGCGCAGCACAAGAGACCCAGTACTTC. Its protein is CASIGAAQETQYF.

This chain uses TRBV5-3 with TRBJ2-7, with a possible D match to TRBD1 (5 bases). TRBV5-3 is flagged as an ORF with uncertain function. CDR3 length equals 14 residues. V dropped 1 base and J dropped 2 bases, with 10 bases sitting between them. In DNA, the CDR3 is TGTGCCAGAAGCTTGAGCGACAGAACCTACGAGCAGTACTTC. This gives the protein CARSLSDRTYEQYF.